This TCR beta chain was observed in a study of sequential checkpoint blockade in melanoma. As for treatment: randomized to nivolumab then ipilimumab (arm A) or the reverse (arm B). Profiled with immunoSEQ multiplex PCR; TCRdb holds only in-frame clones, not every one. Altogether 31,000 or so clones are present, around 88% being singletons, with the ten largest covering roughly a fifth. There are 14 residues in the CDR3. V lost 1 base and J lost 6, with 11 bases in between. Germline V gene lookup returns CDR1 MNHNY and CDR2 SVGAGI (reference sequence). The clonotype originates from a human donor with melanoma. Sequencing used CD8+ T cells sorted from blood (inferred from file names), obtained from a patient given nivolumab and ipilimumab in sequence. The chain couples TRBV6-6 to TRBJ2-3; weak D call: TRBD2 (6 bases). The CDR3 here is CASSYWLARDTQYF. DNA for the CDR3: TGTGCCAGCAGTTACTGGCTAGCGCGCGATACGCAGTATTTT.